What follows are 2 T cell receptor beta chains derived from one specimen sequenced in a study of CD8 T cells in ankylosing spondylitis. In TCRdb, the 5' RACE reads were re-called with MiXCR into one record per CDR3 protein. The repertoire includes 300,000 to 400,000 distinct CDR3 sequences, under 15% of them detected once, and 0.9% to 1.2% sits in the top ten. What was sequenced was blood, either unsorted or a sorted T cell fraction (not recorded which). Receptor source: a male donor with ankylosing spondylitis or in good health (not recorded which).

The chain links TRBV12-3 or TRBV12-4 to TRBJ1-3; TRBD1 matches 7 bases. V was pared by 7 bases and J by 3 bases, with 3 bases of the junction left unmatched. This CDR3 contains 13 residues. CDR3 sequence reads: CASKTGNGNTIYF. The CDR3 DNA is TGTGCCAGCAAGACAGGGAATGGAAACACCATATATTTT.

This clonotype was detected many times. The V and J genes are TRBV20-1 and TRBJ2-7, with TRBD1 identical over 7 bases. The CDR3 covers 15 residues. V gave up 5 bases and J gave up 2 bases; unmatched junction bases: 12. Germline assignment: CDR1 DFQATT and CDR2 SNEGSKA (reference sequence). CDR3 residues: CSAPYPRDSTYEQYF. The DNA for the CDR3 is TGCAGTGCTCCTTACCCCCGGGACAGCACCTACGAGCAGTACTTC.